This is a list of T cell receptor beta chains from one sample in a study of shared clonotypes between healthy human individuals. Assay used: immunoSEQ multiplex PCR; TCRdb lists only in-frame clones, some missing. The sample lists approximately 1.9 million clones, around 95% occurring once. The sequencing sample was made of naive CD8+ T cells from PBMCs. These TCRs come from a man between 18 and 29 years old in good health. Some clones in this sample may be carry-over from other donors' samples. Each CDR3 is given with its conserved first and last residue. The D gene is left open where the match is weak. Clone size is shown for a subset of rows, as once, few, many or a class of expanded clone.

DNA: TGTGCCAGCAGTTACTCGGCCAGCTCCTACGAGCAGTACTTC
CDR3: CASSYSASSYEQYF
V: TRBV6-5
size: NA
D: NA
J: TRBJ2-7

DNA: TGTGCCAGCAGCTTAGACCCTTCCTACGAGCAGTACTTC
CDR3: CASSLDPSYEQYF
V: TRBV7-3
size: few
D: NA
J: TRBJ2-7

DNA: TGTGCCAGCAGCCCCCCAGTCGGCTACGAGCAGTACTTC
CDR3: CASSPPVGYEQYF
V: TRBV6-5
size: NA
D: NA
J: TRBJ2-7

DNA: TGTGCCAGCAGCGTACTGGGACAGACCACAGATACGCAGTATTTT
CDR3: CASSVLGQTTDTQYF
V: TRBV7-9
size: NA
D: TRBD1
J: TRBJ2-3

DNA: TGTGCCAGCAGCTGGACGAGGGGCCAGAGCGAGCAGTACTTC
CDR3: CASSWTRGQSEQYF
V: TRBV7-2
size: once
D: NA
J: TRBJ2-7

DNA: TGTGCCAGCACGATTTACAGGGGGCGAGAGCAGTACTTC
CDR3: CASTIYRGREQYF
V: TRBV28
size: NA
D: TRBD1
J: TRBJ2-7

DNA: TGCGCCAGCAGCTTGCGTGGCTACGAGCAGTACTTC
CDR3: CASSLRGYEQYF
V: TRBV5-1
size: NA
D: NA
J: TRBJ2-7

DNA: TGTGCCAGCAGCTGGCTAGCCGTCACAGATACGCAGTATTTT
CDR3: CASSWLAVTDTQYF
V: TRBV5-4
size: once
D: NA
J: TRBJ2-3

DNA: TGTGCCAGTAGTATCCAAAACTCCTACAATGAGCAGTTCTTC
CDR3: CASSIQNSYNEQFF
V: TRBV19
size: NA
D: NA
J: TRBJ2-1

DNA: TGTGCCAGCAGCTTAGGAAGCGGGGCCACCTCCTACAATGAGCAGTTCTTC
CDR3: CASSLGSGATSYNEQFF
V: TRBV11-2
size: NA
D: TRBD2
J: TRBJ2-1

DNA: TGTGCCAGCCCCGTCACCGGGGAGCTGTTTTTT
CDR3: CASPVTGELFF
V: TRBV7-9
size: NA
D: NA
J: TRBJ2-2

DNA: TGTGCCAGCAGCTTAGGACTAGCGGGAGTTGCTTATACGCAGTATTTT
CDR3: CASSLGLAGVAYTQYF
V: TRBV7-2
size: once
D: TRBD2
J: TRBJ2-3

DNA: TGCGCCAGCAGCCAAGAGTACGGGGGCGAGCAGTACTTC
CDR3: CASSQEYGGEQYF
V: TRBV4-1
size: NA
D: NA
J: TRBJ2-7

DNA: TGTGCCACCAGCCGCGCTAACTATGGCTACACCTTC
CDR3: CATSRANYGYTF
V: TRBV15
size: NA
D: NA
J: TRBJ1-2

DNA: TGTGCCAGTAGTCCAGGGTTTAACTATGGCTACACCTTC
CDR3: CASSPGFNYGYTF
V: TRBV19
size: few
D: NA
J: TRBJ1-2

DNA: TGTGCCAGCAGCTTAGGAAGAGGCTACGAGCAGTACTTC
CDR3: CASSLGRGYEQYF
V: TRBV11-2
size: NA
D: NA
J: TRBJ2-7

DNA: TGTGCCAGCAGTGATATCGTTAAACAGGGCTACGAGCAGTACTTC
CDR3: CASSDIVKQGYEQYF
V: TRBV6-1
size: NA
D: NA
J: TRBJ2-7

DNA: TGTGCCAGCAGTTTATCCCAGACTAACCTGGGAGGAAACACCATATATTTT
CDR3: CASSLSQTNLGGNTIYF
V: TRBV28
size: NA
D: NA
J: TRBJ1-3

DNA: TGTGCCAGCAGCTTTCTTTCCGGCGGGGTCCCCTACGAGCAGTACTTC
CDR3: CASSFLSGGVPYEQYF
V: TRBV5-5
size: NA
D: NA
J: TRBJ2-7

DNA: TGTGCCAGTACCGTACAGGCCAGGAATGAAAAACTGTTTTTT
CDR3: CASTVQARNEKLFF
V: TRBV19
size: NA
D: NA
J: TRBJ1-4

DNA: TGTGCCAGCAGTAACCGAGTAGGGGCTGGAAACACCATATATTTT
CDR3: CASSNRVGAGNTIYF
V: TRBV25-1
size: NA
D: NA
J: TRBJ1-3

DNA: TGTGCCAGCAGCCCGAGAACCGGGGAGCTGTTTTTT
CDR3: CASSPRTGELFF
V: TRBV11-2
size: NA
D: NA
J: TRBJ2-2

DNA: TGTGCCAGCAGTTTGACCGGGACAGGGGGCACTGAAGCTTTCTTT
CDR3: CASSLTGTGGTEAFF
V: TRBV27
size: NA
D: TRBD1
J: TRBJ1-1

DNA: TGTGCCAGCAGCTTAGGACTAGTTCACAATGAGCAGTTCTTC
CDR3: CASSLGLVHNEQFF
V: TRBV11-2
size: NA
D: NA
J: TRBJ2-1

DNA: TGTGCCAGCAGTCCCGGACAGGGGGGTTACGAGCAGTACTTC
CDR3: CASSPGQGGYEQYF
V: TRBV28
size: NA
D: TRBD1
J: TRBJ2-7

DNA: TGCGCCAGCAGTGAGTTGGGAACCTACGAGCAGTACTTC
CDR3: CASSELGTYEQYF
V: TRBV10-1
size: NA
D: NA
J: TRBJ2-7

DNA: TGTGCCTGCCCCTGGGGCGAAGGAAACACCATATATTTT
CDR3: CACPWGEGNTIYF
V: TRBV30
size: NA
D: NA
J: TRBJ1-3

DNA: TGTGCCAGCAGCCAAGCTCGAGGCTACGAGCAGTACTTC
CDR3: CASSQARGYEQYF
V: TRBV4-2
size: NA
D: NA
J: TRBJ2-7

DNA: TGTGCCAGCAGCCCGGGACAAGACTACGAGCAGTACTTC
CDR3: CASSPGQDYEQYF
V: TRBV9
size: NA
D: NA
J: TRBJ2-7

DNA: TGTGCCAGCAGTTTACGGGGGTGGAACACTGAAGCTTTCTTT
CDR3: CASSLRGWNTEAFF
V: TRBV27
size: NA
D: NA
J: TRBJ1-1

DNA: TGTGCCAGTAGTATAGTAGAACAGGGGGCTCAGCCCCAGCATTTT
CDR3: CASSIVEQGAQPQHF
V: TRBV19
size: few
D: TRBD1
J: TRBJ1-5

DNA: TGTGCCAGCAGTGAAGGGGCTAGCGGGAGTATCCACGAGCAGTACTTC
CDR3: CASSEGASGSIHEQYF
V: TRBV2
size: NA
D: TRBD2
J: TRBJ2-7

DNA: TGCAGCGTTGTTGGCGCGCCAACCGAGGGCACTGAAGCTTTCTTT
CDR3: CSVVGAPTEGTEAFF
V: TRBV29-1
size: NA
D: NA
J: TRBJ1-1

DNA: TGTGCCAGCAGCTCACCCTACGACAATGAGCAGTTCTTC
CDR3: CASSSPYDNEQFF
V: TRBV13
size: NA
D: NA
J: TRBJ2-1

DNA: TGTGCAAGCCCCGGTCGACCGGGGACCCCTCCCTACGAGCAGTACTTC
CDR3: CASPGRPGTPPYEQYF
V: TRBV12-2
size: NA
D: NA
J: TRBJ2-7

DNA: TGTGCCATCAGTCCCGGAACTGTCACTGAAGCTTTCTTT
CDR3: CAISPGTVTEAFF
V: TRBV10-3
size: NA
D: NA
J: TRBJ1-1

DNA: TGTGCCAGCAGTTACTCCTTGACAGCCAACACCGGGGAGCTGTTTTTT
CDR3: CASSYSLTANTGELFF
V: TRBV6-6
size: NA
D: NA
J: TRBJ2-2

DNA: TGCGCCAGCAGTGAGGACAGGGATAACACCGGGGAGCTGTTTTTT
CDR3: CASSEDRDNTGELFF
V: TRBV10-1
size: NA
D: TRBD1
J: TRBJ2-2

DNA: TGTGCCAGCTCACAGTCTAGCCGGGCCGAGCAGTACTTC
CDR3: CASSQSSRAEQYF
V: TRBV18
size: NA
D: NA
J: TRBJ2-7

DNA: TGTGCCAGCAGCGCGCTAGGGGGAGGGCGGAATGAGCAGTTCTTC
CDR3: CASSALGGGRNEQFF
V: TRBV9
size: once
D: NA
J: TRBJ2-1

DNA: TGTGCCAGCAGCTTAGCCCTGGCAGGGGCCCACGAGCAGTACTTC
CDR3: CASSLALAGAHEQYF
V: TRBV7-9
size: NA
D: NA
J: TRBJ2-7

DNA: TGTGCCAGCGGATCTAAGGTGGGGAGCACAGATACGCAGTATTTT
CDR3: CASGSKVGSTDTQYF
V: TRBV7-9
size: NA
D: NA
J: TRBJ2-3

DNA: TGTGCCAGCAGCCAAAAAGGACTAGCGGGATTAATCAATGAGCAGTTCTTC
CDR3: CASSQKGLAGLINEQFF
V: TRBV4-2
size: NA
D: TRBD2
J: TRBJ2-1

DNA: TGCGCCAGCAGTGAGTCGGGGACGGCACCTTGCTACGAGCAGTACTTC
CDR3: CASSESGTAPCYEQYF
V: TRBV10-1
size: NA
D: NA
J: TRBJ2-7

DNA: TGTGCCAGCAGTCCGGAGCTAAATGAAAAACTGTTTTTT
CDR3: CASSPELNEKLFF
V: TRBV9
size: NA
D: NA
J: TRBJ1-4

DNA: TGTGCCAGCAGCAAAGCGGCTAACAGGACAGATACGCAGTATTTT
CDR3: CASSKAANRTDTQYF
V: TRBV21-1
size: NA
D: NA
J: TRBJ2-3